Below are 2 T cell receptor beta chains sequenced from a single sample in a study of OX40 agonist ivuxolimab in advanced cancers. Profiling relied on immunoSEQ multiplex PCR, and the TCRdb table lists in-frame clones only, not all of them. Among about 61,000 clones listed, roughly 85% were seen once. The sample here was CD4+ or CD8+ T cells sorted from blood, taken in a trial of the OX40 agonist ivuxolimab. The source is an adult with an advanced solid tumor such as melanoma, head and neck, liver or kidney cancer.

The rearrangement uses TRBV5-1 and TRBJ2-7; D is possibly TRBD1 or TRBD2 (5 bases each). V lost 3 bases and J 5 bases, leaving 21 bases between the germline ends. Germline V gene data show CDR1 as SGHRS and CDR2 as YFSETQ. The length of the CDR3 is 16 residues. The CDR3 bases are TGCGCCAGCAGCTCTACCGGGACCCCCATTGGAGACGAGCAGTACTTC. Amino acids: CASSSTGTPIGDEQYF. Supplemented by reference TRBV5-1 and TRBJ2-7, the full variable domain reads KAGVTQTPRYLIKTRGQQVTLSCSPISGHRSVSWYQQTPGQGLQFLFEYFSETQRNKGNFPGRFSGRQFSNSRSEMNVSTLELGDSALYLCASSSTGTPIGDEQYFGPGTRLTVT.

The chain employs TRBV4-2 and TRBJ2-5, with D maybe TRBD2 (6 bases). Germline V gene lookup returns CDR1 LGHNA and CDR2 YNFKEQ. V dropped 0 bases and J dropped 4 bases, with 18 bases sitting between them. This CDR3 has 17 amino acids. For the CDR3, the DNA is TGTGCCAGCAGCCAAGACGCAGGAGGGAGCACAGTAGAGACCCAGTACTTC. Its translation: CASSQDAGGSTVETQYF.